This entry features one T cell receptor (beta chain) sequence. Its target is not known. This sample is drawn from a study of shared clonotypes between healthy human individuals. Study observations and caveats: The study sampled only blood, and tissue repertoires likely differ.

It was 150 to 200 ng DNA, about 30,000 T cell genomes, that sorted-subset replicate PCRs used. Sequenced by immunoSEQ multiplex PCR; TCRdb stores in-frame clones only, minus some. Of fewer than 3 million clones in the sample, under 95% were seen once. J lost 7 bases, V lost 3 bases, and 13 bases had no gene match. The CDR3 has 16 residues. Germline-derived CDR1 and CDR2 are SGDLS and YYNGEE. The sequencing sample was made of naive CD4+ T cells from PBMCs. The subset: CD45RA+ positively selected. The source is a man younger than 35 in good health. Some clones in this sample may be carry-over from other donors' samples. V gene TRBV9 combines with J gene TRBJ1-5, with 7 nucleotides matching TRBD1. The CDR3 nucleotides read TGTGCCAGCAGCGCACCCGGGACAGTTTTCTCGCAGCCCCAGCATTTT. It codes for CASSAPGTVFSQPQHF.